This TCR beta chain was observed in a study of blood T cell repertoires in COVID-19. Study-wide background: PBMCs, B-cell-depleted T cells, or T cells provided the cDNA or gDNA that made up the material.

Enrolment of Seattle patients took place during active infection, and they were followed longitudinally. Authors' analysis steps: Nucleated cell counts were estimated from reference gene primer amplification. Profiled with immunoSEQ multiplex PCR; TCRdb holds only in-frame clones, not every one. That table supplies the V and J calls and clone size; D and trimming were determined from the DNA. The data show 95,000 or so clones, about four fifths seen once. V was clipped by 1 base and J by 11 bases; unmatched bases: 12. Germline CDR1 and CDR2: LGHDT and YNNKEL (reference sequence). The CDR3 has 15 amino acids. This clone showed up just once.

The sample comprised peripheral blood. The sequence derives from an elderly man with COVID-19, enrolled during active disease. This sequence joins TRBV3-1 (or the pseudogene TRBV3-2) and TRBJ1-1; TRBD1 matches 8 bases. The CDR3 DNA reads TGTGCCAGCAGCCAAGCGGGAGACAGGGGATCGGTGGCTTTCTTT. This sequence encodes CASSQAGDRGSVAFF.